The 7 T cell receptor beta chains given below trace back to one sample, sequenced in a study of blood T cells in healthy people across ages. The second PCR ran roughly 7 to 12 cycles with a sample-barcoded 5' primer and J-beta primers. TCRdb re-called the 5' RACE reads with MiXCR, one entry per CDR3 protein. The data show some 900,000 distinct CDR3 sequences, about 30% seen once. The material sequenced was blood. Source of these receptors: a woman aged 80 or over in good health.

The CDR3 sequence: CASNKRGSSYNEQYF. CDR3 DNA: TGTGCCAGCAATAAGCGGGGGAGCTCCTACAATGAGCAGTACTTC. The rearrangement joins TRBV12-3 or TRBV12-4 to TRBJ2-1; 8 bases are a match to TRBD2. The better agreement between TRBJ2-7 and the DNA end casts doubt on the J call. The CDR3 is 15 amino acids.

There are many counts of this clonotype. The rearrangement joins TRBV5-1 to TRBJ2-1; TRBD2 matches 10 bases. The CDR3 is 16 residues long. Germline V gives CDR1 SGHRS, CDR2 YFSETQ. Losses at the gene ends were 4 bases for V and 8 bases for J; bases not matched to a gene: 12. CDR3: CASSQGLAGVVDEQFF. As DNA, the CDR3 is TGCGCCAGCAGCCAAGGGCTAGCGGGGGTGGTAGATGAGCAGTTCTTC.

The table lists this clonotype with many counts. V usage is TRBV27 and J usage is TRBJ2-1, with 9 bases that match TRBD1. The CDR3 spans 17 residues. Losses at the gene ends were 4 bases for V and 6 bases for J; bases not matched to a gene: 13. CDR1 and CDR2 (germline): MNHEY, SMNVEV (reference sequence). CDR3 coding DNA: TGTGCCAGCAGTTCCAAACACCCCTCGGGACAGGGCAATGAGCAGTTCTTC. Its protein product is CASSSKHPSGQGNEQFF.

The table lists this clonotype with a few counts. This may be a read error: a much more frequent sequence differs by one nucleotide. The CDR3: CASSIQGCETQYF. CDR3 sequence (DNA): TGTGCCAGCAGCATACAGGGGTGCGAGACCCAGTACTTC. The chain has TRBV7-2 and TRBJ2-5; TRBD1 matches at 7 bases. Germline lookup yields CDR1 SGHTA and CDR2 FQGNSA. Losses at the gene ends were 5 bases for V and 5 bases for J; bases not matched to a gene: 5. CDR3 length: 13 residues. Supplemented by reference TRBV7-2 and TRBJ2-5, the full variable domain reads GAGVSQSPSNKVTEKGKDVELRCDPISGHTALYWYRQSLGQGLEFLIYFQGNSAPDKSGLPSDRFSAERTGGSVSTLTIQRTQQEDSAVYLCASSIQGCETQYFGPGTRLLVL.

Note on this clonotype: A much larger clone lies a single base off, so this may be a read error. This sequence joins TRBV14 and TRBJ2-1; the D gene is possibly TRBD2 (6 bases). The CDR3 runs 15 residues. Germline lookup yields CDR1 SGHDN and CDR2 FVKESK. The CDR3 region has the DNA TGTGCCAGCAGTCCAGGAGGGATCTCCTGCAATGAGCAGTTCTTC. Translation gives CASSPGGISCNEQFF.

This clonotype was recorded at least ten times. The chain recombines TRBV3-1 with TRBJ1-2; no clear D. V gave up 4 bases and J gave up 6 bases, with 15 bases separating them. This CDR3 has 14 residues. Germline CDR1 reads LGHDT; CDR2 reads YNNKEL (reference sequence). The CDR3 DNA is TGTGCCAGCAGCCGCGGCAGGTCAATTAATGGCTACACCTTC. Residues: CASSRGRSINGYTF.

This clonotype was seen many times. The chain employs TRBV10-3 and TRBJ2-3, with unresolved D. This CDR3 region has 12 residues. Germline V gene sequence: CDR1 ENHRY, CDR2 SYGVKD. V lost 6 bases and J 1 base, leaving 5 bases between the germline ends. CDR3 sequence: CAISIGTDTQYF. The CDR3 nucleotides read TGTGCCATCAGCATAGGCACAGATACGCAGTATTTT.